The 22 T cell receptor beta chains in this list originate from one sample, sequenced in a study of T cells after yellow fever vaccination (dated by TCRdb to about 2019). The treatment or condition label, read with the paper, signifies: live attenuated yellow fever vaccine strain. Library creation used 5' RACE. This sample was sequenced with an Illumina HiSeq 2500. TCRdb trimmed the raw reads at Q25, called clones with MiXCR and kept productive beta chains. All rows with the same CDR3 protein become a single entry with the most common DNA and genes. Counted in this sample were around 550,000 distinct CDR3 sequences; 15% to 20% of them appeared once. Of the sample, roughly 13% is held by the ten largest clones. Sequenced here: PBMCs, sampled 15 days after the yellow fever booster vaccination. The receptors shown here come from a man aged 30 to 45 who received the YFV17D yellow fever vaccine.

This clonotype was seen once. The conserved closing phenylalanine or tryptophan is absent in this CDR3, likely reflecting a read error. The chain carries TRBV20-1 and TRBJ2-6; D possibly corresponds to TRBD1 (6 bases). The CDR3 has 14 residues. CDR1 DFQATT and CDR2 SNEGSKA come from the germline V gene (reference sequence). V was cut by 7 bases and J by 0 bases, with 10 bases left in between. The CDR3 DNA sequence: TGCAGTGTCCCGACAGGCTCTGGGGCCAACGTCCTGACTCTC. Translating it yields CSVPTGSGANVLTL.

In DNA form, the CDR3 reads TGCAGTGCTACGGGACAGGGGTACAATGAGCAGTTCTTC. Translation: CSATGQGYNEQFF. The chain combines TRBV20-1 with TRBJ2-1, with 10 bases lining up with TRBD1. This CDR3 is built from 13 residues. J was trimmed by 4 bases and V by 4 bases; bases with no gene match: 1. Germline V CDR1 and CDR2: DFQATT, SNEGSKA (reference sequence).

The J gene is TRBJ2-5, the V gene TRBV6-5, with 12 nucleotides matching TRBD2. J lost 4 bases, V lost 0 bases, and 3 bases had no gene match. The germline gives CDR1 MNHEY, CDR2 SVGAGI. The CDR3 spans 16 residues. The CDR3 coding sequence is TGTGCCAGCAGTTACTCTCCGGGACTAGCGGGAGAGACCCAGTACTTC. Its translation: CASSYSPGLAGETQYF.

Here the CDR3 DNA reads TGTGCCTGGAGGGCTAGCGGTCTGGGGGAGCAGTTCTTC. Its protein is CAWRASGLGEQFF. J is TRBJ2-1 and V is TRBV30; 7 bases map to TRBD2. CDR3 length: 13 residues. The germline CDR1 and CDR2 sequences are GTSNPN and SVGIG (reference sequence). V lost 3 bases, J lost 10 bases, and 9 bases stayed unmatched.

This clonotype has only a few counts. The V call is TRBV5-5, the J call TRBJ2-7, with 10 bases identical to TRBD2. Germline V gene data show CDR1 as SGHKS and CDR2 as YYEKEE (reference sequence). Trimming cost V 4 bases and J 3 bases; bases outside gene matches: 7. CDR3 length: 15 residues. The CDR3 nucleotides read TGTGCCAGCAGCACCCAGATAGCGGGAGGCTACGAGCAGTACTTC. Protein sequence: CASSTQIAGGYEQYF.

The chain has TRBV5-4 and TRBJ2-4, with 13 bases that match TRBD2. The V gene end was trimmed by 0 bases and the J gene end by 2 bases; junction bases not matched to a gene: 5. This CDR3 contains 18 residues. CDR1 and CDR2 from the germline V gene are SGHNT and YYREEE (reference sequence). DNA for the CDR3: TGTGCCAGCAGCTTGGTAGTACTAGCGGGAGGGCCCAAAAACATTCAGTACTTC. Protein: CASSLVVLAGGPKNIQYF.

V and J are TRBV24-1 and TRBJ1-1; 7 nucleotides agree with TRBD1. V gave up 2 bases and J gave up 0 bases; unmatched junction bases: 11. The CDR3 contains 18 residues. Germline V gene data show CDR1 as KGHDR and CDR2 as SFDVKD. As DNA, the CDR3 is TGTGCCACCAGTGATTCCACCTCCAGGGGGGGGATGAACACTGAAGCTTTCTTT. This sequence encodes CATSDSTSRGGMNTEAFF.

With regard to this clonotype: At one boundary the junction diverges from the germline segment, which might be a read error. The chain employs TRBV29-1 and TRBJ1-1, with 8 bases lining up with TRBD1. Germline loops: CDR1 SQVTM, CDR2 ANQGSEA. This CDR3 spans 12 amino acids. CDR3 region: CSVTQGDTEAFF. The DNA of the CDR3 is TGCAGCGTAACACAGGGGGATACTGAAGCCTTCTTT.

The V and J genes are TRBV11-2 and TRBJ1-1, with D hard to call. V shed 1 base and J shed 4 bases, with 13 bases lying between them. From germline, CDR1 is SGHAT and CDR2 FQNNGV. The CDR3 sequence is 15 residues long. The CDR3 reads CASSLVRGFGTEAFF. CDR3 sequence (DNA): TGTGCCAGCAGCTTAGTCCGGGGATTTGGCACTGAAGCTTTCTTT.

The CDR3, as DNA: TGTGCCAGCAGCTTAGTCGGGACCTACTTGACAGATACGCAGTATTTT. This encodes CASSLVGTYLTDTQYF. The chain recombines TRBV7-2 with TRBJ2-3; D is possibly TRBD1 or TRBD2 (5 bases each). Germline CDR1 is SGHTA and CDR2 is FQGNSA. V lost 1 base, J lost 3 bases, and 14 bases lay in between. The CDR3 length is 16 residues.

The rearrangement joins TRBV20-1 to TRBJ2-1; TRBD2 matches 12 bases. CDR1 is DFQATT, CDR2 SNEGSKA, per germline (reference sequence). Trimming cost V 6 bases and J 4 bases; bases outside gene matches: 10. The CDR3 loop spans 16 amino acids. The CDR3 nucleotides are TGCAGTGCGCGCTCCCGGACTAGCGGGATGTACAATGAGCAGTTCTTC. Translating it yields CSARSRTSGMYNEQFF.

This clonotype came up a few times. V is TRBV20-1 and J is TRBJ1-1; tentative D call: TRBD1 (5 bases). This CDR3 is 15 amino acids long. The germline gives CDR1 DFQATT, CDR2 SNEGSKA (reference sequence). Trimming shortened V by 0 bases and J by 0 bases, and 11 bases separated the two germline ends. The chain's CDR3 is CSARDAQGVNTEAFF. CDR3 nucleotide sequence: TGCAGTGCTAGAGATGCCCAGGGAGTGAACACTGAAGCTTTCTTT.

The sample holds a few counts of this clonotype. The rearrangement uses TRBV27 and TRBJ2-7, with D maybe TRBD2 (5 bases). Per germline, CDR1 MNHEY and CDR2 SMNVEV (reference sequence). Deletions cut 0 bases from V and 4 bases from J, with 7 bases between. The CDR3 has 13 residues. CDR3 amino acids: CASSLSPGYEQYF. In DNA, the CDR3 is TGTGCCAGCAGTTTATCGCCGGGGTACGAGCAGTACTTC.

There are a few counts of this clonotype. This chain uses TRBV7-2 with TRBJ2-7; no clear D gene. Germline V gene lookup returns CDR1 SGHTA and CDR2 FQGNSA. The CDR3 spans 13 residues. V gave up 5 bases and J gave up 4 bases, with 12 bases separating them. The CDR3 reads CASSETRRYEQYF. CDR3 nucleotide sequence: TGTGCCAGCAGCGAGACAAGGCGTTACGAGCAGTACTTC.

V is TRBV19 and J is TRBJ2-1, with D unresolved. The CDR3 runs to 12 residues. Germline V CDR1 and CDR2: LNHDA, SQIVND (reference sequence). V was shortened by 4 bases and J by 4 bases, with 5 bases between the two germline ends. CDR3 sequence (DNA): TGTGCCAGTAGTAAAGAGTACAATGAGCAGTTCTTC. Translated: CASSKEYNEQFF. The full variable domain, completed using reference TRBV19 and TRBJ2-1, is DGGITQSPKYLFRKEGQNVTLSCEQNLNHDAMYWYRQDPGQGLRLIYYSQIVNDFQKGDIAEGYSVSREKKESFPLTVTSAQKNPTAFYLCASSKEYNEQFFGPGTRLTVL.

This clonotype was seen more than once but under ten times. This sequence joins TRBV24-1 and TRBJ2-1; weak D call: TRBD2 (6 bases). Between the trimmed V and J ends, which lost 4 bases and 10 bases, there was a span of 7 bases. The germline gives CDR1 KGHDR, CDR2 SFDVKD. The CDR3 covers 11 residues. CDR3 loop: CATSDAGEQFF. CDR3 coding DNA: TGTGCCACCAGTGACGCGGGGGAGCAGTTCTTC.

This chain uses TRBV30 with TRBJ2-7, with D perhaps TRBD2 (6 bases). Germline CDR1 reads GTSNPN; CDR2 reads SVGIG (reference sequence). The CDR3 has 13 amino acids. The V end was cut by 5 bases, the J end by 3 bases, with 14 bases between. The CDR3 spells CAWGRGMLYEQYF. The CDR3 nucleotides read TGTGCCTGGGGGCGGGGTATGCTCTACGAGCAGTACTTC. Filled out from reference TRBV30 and TRBJ2-7, the complete variable domain reads SQTIHQWPATLVQPVGSPLSLECTVEGTSNPNLYWYRQAAGRGLQLLFYSVGIGQISSEVPQNLSASRPQDRQFILSSKKLLLSDSGFYLCAWGRGMLYEQYFGPGTRLTVT.

This clonotype was picked up a small number of times. The CDR3 region is CASTRLAGFTVLNEQFF. The CDR3, as DNA: TGTGCCAGCACCAGACTAGCGGGTTTTACCGTACTCAATGAGCAGTTCTTC. The chain couples TRBV7-8 to TRBJ2-1; TRBD2 agrees at 10 bases. V dropped 7 bases and J dropped 6; count of bases not matched to a gene: 15. Germline lookup yields CDR1 SGHVS and CDR2 FQNEAQ. This CDR3 contains 17 residues.

This clonotype has just a few counts. V gene TRBV10-3 combines with J gene TRBJ2-7; D unresolved. With 2 bases removed from V and 2 bases from J, the gap between germline ends came to 13 bases. Germline lookup yields CDR1 ENHRY and CDR2 SYGVKD. This CDR3 contains 15 residues. For the CDR3, the DNA is TGTGCCATCAGTGAGGCTCCCGGAGCAGCCTACGAGCAGTACTTC. It is translated as CAISEAPGAAYEQYF.

The V and J genes are TRBV20-1 and TRBJ2-6; D gene unclear. From germline, CDR1 is DFQATT and CDR2 SNEGSKA (reference sequence). The CDR3 consists of 14 residues. Trimming cost V 0 bases and J 0 bases, with 3 bases left between them. The CDR3 is CSAREFSGANVLTF. CDR3 sequence (DNA): TGCAGTGCTAGAGAGTTCTCTGGGGCCAACGTCCTGACTTTC.

CDR3 residues: CASRGEVYEQYF. The DNA for the CDR3 is TGTGCCAGTAGGGGGGAGGTCTACGAGCAGTACTTC. The genes are TRBV6-5 and TRBJ2-7, with D perhaps being TRBD1 or TRBD2 (6 bases each). V lost 9 bases to trimming and J lost 3 bases, with 12 bases between them. Germline-derived CDR1 and CDR2 are MNHEY and SVGAGI. There are 12 residues in the CDR3.

The V gene is TRBV6-5, the J gene TRBJ2-5; no definite D call. V lost 4 bases and J lost 12, with 12 bases in between. CDR1 and CDR2 from the germline V gene are MNHEY and SVGAGI. The CDR3 extends over 11 amino acids. CDR3 region: CASSSDIPKYF. The CDR3 DNA follows: TGTGCCAGCAGTTCCGACATCCCCAAGTACTTC.